These 17 T cell receptor beta chains originate from one sample sequenced in a study of spatial heterogeneity in lung cancer. General study findings and limits: Expanded alpha and beta TCR counts within tumors tracked tumor mutation counts.

Their antigens are not known. TCRdb passed the 5' RACE reads through MiXCR, listing each CDR3 protein once. Of 4,000 to 5,500 distinct CDR3 sequences listed, under 15% are singletons. The time point here: sample taken at primary tumor resection. Source: lung tumor tissue, taken at surgery. These receptors all stem from a male donor with early-stage non-small cell lung cancer.

This clonotype was detected ten times or more. This beta chain represents an off-target read in a library built for alpha chains; its size is of limited meaning. The chain joins TRBV20-1 to TRBJ2-1; 10 bases align to TRBD2. V lost 6 bases and J lost 2; bases outside the gene matches: 10. The CDR3 is 16 amino acids. CDR1 and CDR2 from the germline V gene are DFQATT and SNEGSKA (reference sequence). Here the CDR3 reads CSAARLAGDAYNEQFF. The CDR3 DNA follows: TGCAGTGCCGCTAGACTAGCGGGTGACGCCTACAATGAGCAGTTCTTC.

A few counts support this clonotype. With the library built for alpha chains, this beta chain is off target and its frequency is not meaningful. This rearrangement joins TRBV11-1 to TRBJ1-1; 7 nucleotides match TRBD1. With V trimmed by 3 bases and J by 4 bases, 5 bases remained unmatched. Germline-derived CDR1 and CDR2 are SGHAT and FQDESV (reference sequence). This CDR3 is 14 amino acids long. CDR3 DNA: TGTGCCAGCAGCTTGCAACAGGGGAGCACTGAAGCTTTCTTT. This sequence encodes CASSLQQGSTEAFF.

This clonotype was seen at least ten times. This beta chain appears as a stray read in a library generated for alpha chains; its size is not informative. J is TRBJ2-3 and V is TRBV3-1; no firm D call. Germline V lookup: CDR1 LGHDT, CDR2 YNNKEL (reference sequence). The CDR3 is 14 amino acids. Trimming stripped 0 bases from V and 4 bases from J, with 8 bases between. DNA of the CDR3: TGTGCCAGCAGCCAAGATCCACGACCAGATACGCAGTATTTT. As protein: CASSQDPRPDTQYF.

This clonotype showed up many times. This beta chain represents an off-target read in a library built for alpha chains; its size is of limited meaning. The rearrangement uses TRBV20-1 and TRBJ2-3, with D perhaps matching TRBD2 (6 bases). Looked up from germline, CDR1 is DFQATT and CDR2 is SNEGSKA (reference sequence). CDR3 length: 13 residues. Trimming stripped 7 bases from V and 5 bases from J, with 16 bases between. CDR3 sequence (DNA): TGCAGTGTCATAGCGGAGTCTAGAGATACGCAGTATTTT. As protein: CSVIAESRDTQYF.

By frequency in the sample, this clonotype is medium-sized. This beta chain was picked up by a library intended for alpha chains and is off target, so its count carries little meaning. This chain connects TRBV11-3 to TRBJ2-3, with D unresolved. This CDR3 contains 14 residues. The V gene's germline CDR1 is SGHNT and CDR2 YENEEA. The V end was cut by 4 bases, the J end by 0 bases, with 8 bases between. In nucleotides, the CDR3 is TGTGCCAGCAGCTCCGGACGAAGCACAGATACGCAGTATTTT. As protein: CASSSGRSTDTQYF.

By its share, this clonotype is medium-sized. As an off-target read in a library built for alpha chains, this beta chain has a frequency of little significance. The chain uses TRBV12-3 or TRBV12-4 and TRBJ2-1, with 8 bases lining up with TRBD1. The CDR3 sequence is 19 residues long. Germline trimming cut 5 bases from V and 4 bases from J; bases unmatched to any gene: 19. CDR3 region: CASSPWDRLKERAYNEQFF. The CDR3 nucleotides are TGTGCCAGCAGTCCCTGGGACAGGCTGAAAGAGCGGGCATACAATGAGCAGTTCTTC.

This clonotype came up many times. This beta chain is off target for a library built for alpha chains, so its abundance means little. The rearrangement joins TRBV2 to TRBJ2-7, with a tentative D call TRBD1 (6 bases). Germline assignment: CDR1 SNHLY and CDR2 FYNNEI. The CDR3 totals 16 residues. V lost 4 bases, J lost 2 bases, and 18 bases lay in between. The CDR3 DNA reads as TGTGCCAGCAGTGCAGAGGCCACAGGGATAACCTACGAGCAGTACTTC. Encoded protein: CASSAEATGITYEQYF.

At least ten counts were recorded for this clonotype. Within a library made for alpha chains, this beta chain is off target, and its count is uninformative. In nucleotides, the CDR3 is TGTGCCAGCAGTTACCCAGACGGGGACCCGCCTAGCGGCTACTCCTACGAGCAGTACTTC. Translated: CASSYPDGDPPSGYSYEQYF. V and J are TRBV6-2 or TRBV6-3 and TRBJ2-7, with 7 bases that match TRBD2. This CDR3 is built from 20 residues. The J segment lost 0 bases and the V segment lost 2 bases, leaving 19 bases of the junction unmatched. CDR1 MNHEY and CDR2 SVGEGT come from the germline V gene.

This clonotype is deemed large (0.1 to 1%). The library was built for alpha chains, so this beta chain is an off-target read and its size means little. V gene TRBV7-2 combines with J gene TRBJ2-5; D is unresolved. The CDR3 covers 14 residues. The germline gives CDR1 SGHTA, CDR2 FQGNSA. V was shortened by 1 base and J by 4 bases, with 10 bases between the two germline ends. CDR3 residues: CASSLDVAIETQYF. The CDR3 coding sequence is TGTGCCAGCAGCTTAGATGTCGCGATAGAGACCCAGTACTTC.

About this clonotype: This beta chain is off target for a library built for alpha chains, so its abundance means little. This chain joins TRBV29-1 and TRBJ1-4; D is unresolved. The CDR3 contains 11 residues. Trimming removed 2 bases from V and 7 bases from J, with 5 bases in between. Germline CDR1 reads SQVTM; CDR2 reads ANQGSEA. CDR3 nucleotide sequence: TGCAGCGTTGAAAGGGCTGAAAAACTGTTTTTT. Translating it yields CSVERAEKLFF.

This clonotype was detected ten times or more. This beta chain came through as a stray read in a library set up for alpha chains, and its size says little. This sequence joins TRBV2 and TRBJ2-7; perhaps TRBD1 as D (6 bases). This CDR3 region has 13 residues. Germline V gene lookup returns CDR1 SNHLY and CDR2 FYNNEI. Trimming removed 10 bases from V and 3 bases from J, with 16 bases in between. The CDR3 is CATSRGRGYEQYF. CDR3 DNA: TGTGCCACCAGCAGGGGCCGGGGCTACGAGCAGTACTTC.

As concerns this clonotype: A library prepared for alpha chains yielded this beta chain as an off-target read; its size is of little meaning. The V call is TRBV9, the J call TRBJ2-2, with D unresolved. The germline CDR1 and CDR2 sequences are SGDLS and YYNGEE. This CDR3 has 12 residues. The germline V and J ends were trimmed by 3 bases and 4 bases, with 4 bases remaining between them. The CDR3 coding sequence is TGTGCCAGCAGCGCCCTCACCGGGGAGCTGTTTTTT. Encoded protein: CASSALTGELFF.

This clonotype was found many times. The size of this beta chain means little, since it is a stray read in a library made for alpha chains. The chain uses TRBV28 and TRBJ2-3; D unclear. Germline V gene lookup returns CDR1 MDHEN and CDR2 SYDVKM. There are 12 residues in the CDR3. Trimming pared 4 bases from V and 5 bases from J, leaving 7 bases between. CDR3 DNA sequence: TGTGCCAGCAGTTCCAAGAGAGATACGCAGTATTTT. It encodes CASSSKRDTQYF.

This clonotype has a count of ten or more. The library was designed around alpha chains, so this beta chain is a stray read whose abundance carries little weight. The chain couples TRBV28 to TRBJ1-4, with D perhaps TRBD1 (5 bases). CDR3 length equals 14 residues. Germline V gene sequence: CDR1 MDHEN, CDR2 SYDVKM. V was trimmed by 6 bases and J by 3 bases, leaving 11 bases between them. CDR3 protein: CASRARDANEKLFF. The CDR3 coding sequence is TGTGCCAGCAGGGCCAGGGATGCTAATGAAAAACTGTTTTTT.

This clonotype is classed as medium-sized (0.01 to 0.1%). This beta chain is an unintended read in a library built for alpha chains; its size means little. The genes are TRBV20-1 and TRBJ2-5, with unresolved D. Germline CDR1 and CDR2: DFQATT and SNEGSKA (reference sequence). Trimming cost V 3 bases and J 1 base, with 6 bases left between them. The CDR3 contains 12 residues. CDR3 amino acids: CSARQTQETQYF. As DNA, the CDR3 is TGCAGTGCTAGGCAGACCCAAGAGACCCAGTACTTC.

This clonotype is classed as medium-sized. Within a library made for alpha chains, this beta chain is off target, and its count is uninformative. The chain links TRBV12-3 or TRBV12-4 to TRBJ1-2, with D unresolved. This CDR3 region has 13 residues. Trimming left V 6 bases short and J 3 bases short, with 11 bases between. CDR3 protein: CASSPDTYYGYTF. DNA for the CDR3: TGTGCCAGCAGCCCCGACACGTACTATGGCTACACCTTC.

This clonotype is labeled medium-sized (0.01 to 0.1%). This beta chain represents an off-target read in a library built for alpha chains; its size is of limited meaning. CDR3 amino acids: CSARDLTGGNYEQYF. As DNA, the CDR3 is TGCAGTGCTAGGGACCTGACAGGGGGAAACTACGAGCAGTACTTC. The chain joins TRBV20-1 to TRBJ2-7, with 9 positions matching TRBD1. Germline lookup yields CDR1 DFQATT and CDR2 SNEGSKA (reference sequence). The CDR3 sequence is 15 residues long. With 3 bases clipped from V and 3 bases from J, the junction kept 9 bases outside the gene matches.